This T cell receptor (beta chain) was sequenced for a study of a mutant IDH1 vaccine in newly diagnosed glioma. The time point is: week 11, during vaccination. Vaccine doses each comprised 300 ug of mutant IDH1 20-mer peptide, with topical imiquimod. The astrocytomas were IDH1-mutant, ATRX-negative, and WHO grade 3 or 4. Data came from immunoSEQ multiplex PCR; TCRdb stores just in-frame clones and leaves some out. The sample holds 35,000 to 40,000 clones, 65% to 85% seen once. A remark on this clone: Its antigen is not known.

The V and J ends lost 3 bases and 5 bases respectively, with 17 bases between them. The CDR3 spans 15 residues. Germline V lookup: CDR1 SGHRS, CDR2 YFSETQ. The TCR comes from a man in his forties with glioma. This specimen was PBMCs, taken from a glioma patient whose treatment included an IDH1 peptide vaccine. The chain couples TRBV5-1 to TRBJ1-1; possible D gene TRBD1, 5 bases. The CDR3 protein is CASSSGLRQLTEAFF. The CDR3 nucleotides are TGCGCCAGCAGCTCCGGACTGAGACAGTTAACTGAAGCTTTCTTT.